These T cell receptor beta chains were read from a single sample in a study of Ad26.COV2.S vaccination and SARS-CoV-2 variants. TCRdb's copy holds only in-frame clones and misses some; the assay was immunoSEQ multiplex PCR. This table has 300,000 to 400,000 clones, 90% to 95% appearing once. The sequenced sample was peripheral blood, obtained after recovery from COVID-19. The receptors come from a human donor who had recovered from COVID-19. Both conserved end residues are part of each CDR3. The D gene is left open where the match is weak.

len	v_gene	j_gene	d_gene	CDR3aa
13	TRBV12-3/TRBV12-4	TRBJ1-1	-	CASSPTPRNEAFF
14	TRBV24-1	TRBJ2-3	TRBD2	CATSEAGGTDTQYF
16	TRBV10-3	TRBJ2-5	TRBD2	CAISEFSGGPQETQYF
13	TRBV7-9	TRBJ2-5	-	CAVTPGSQETQYF
13	TRBV7-8	TRBJ2-3	-	CASSRGDTDTQYF
13	TRBV4-1	TRBJ1-1	-	CASSQGGSTEAFF
13	TRBV18	TRBJ1-2	-	CASSSDSDYGYTF
13	TRBV10-1	TRBJ1-1	-	CASSVYRDTEAFF
14	TRBV6-6	TRBJ1-5	-	CASSYSGDDQPQHF
17	TRBV4-1	TRBJ2-3	-	CASSQGRALLDTDTQYF
17	TRBV7-8	TRBJ2-3	-	CASSRLTYTLPTDTQYF
15	TRBV3-1/TRBV3-2	TRBJ2-3	TRBD2	CASSQDAGGTDTQYF
13	TRBV25-1	TRBJ1-2	TRBD1	CASSPGQIYGYTF
11	TRBV12-3/TRBV12-4	TRBJ1-1	-	CAGGMNTEAFF
14	TRBV11-2	TRBJ1-6	-	CASRPQGNNSPLHF
14	TRBV19	TRBJ1-5	-	CASREQGSNQPQHF
15	TRBV19	TRBJ2-2	-	CASSIFGGSTGELFF
15	TRBV11-2	TRBJ2-5	-	CASSLDRGWQETQYF
12	TRBV9	TRBJ2-1	-	CASGLAYNEQFF
17	TRBV27	TRBJ2-7	TRBD1	CASSLAGDRVNFYEQYF
15	TRBV29-1	TRBJ2-3	TRBD1	CSVGYGTGGPDTQYF
13	TRBV6-5	TRBJ1-2	-	CASSTRAGYGYTF
13	TRBV24-1	TRBJ2-3	-	CATRAGSTDTQYF
14	TRBV7-9	TRBJ2-7	TRBD1	CASSLVGQGYEQYF
16	TRBV19	TRBJ1-5	-	CASMMRPEDSNQPQHF
15	TRBV5-1	TRBJ2-1	TRBD1	CASSLSNRGYNEQFF
16	TRBV7-6	TRBJ2-3	-	CASSLYPLIYTDTQYF
14	TRBV5-6	TRBJ1-4	TRBD1	CASSRGQINEKLFF
14	TRBV5-6	TRBJ1-2	TRBD1	CASNPAQGAGGYTF
12	TRBV9	TRBJ2-3	-	CASSVDRDTQYF
14	TRBV11-1	TRBJ2-5	TRBD1	CASSLGTGRETQYF
13	TRBV18	TRBJ1-2	TRBD1	CASSPDRGYGYTF
15	TRBV6-5	TRBJ1-5	TRBD1	CASSLQGENNQPQHF
15	TRBV15	TRBJ2-7	-	CATSREGPRSYEQYF
15	TRBV12-5	TRBJ1-5	TRBD1	CASGTGTGGRQPQHF
15	TRBV7-9	TRBJ2-6	-	CASSLDVAGANVLTF
15	TRBV6-6	TRBJ2-6	-	CASERGGTGANVLTF
14	TRBV10-3	TRBJ2-3	TRBD1	CAIKRTGDLDTQYF
12	TRBV2	TRBJ1-1	TRBD1	CASRAQGTEAFF
16	TRBV10-3	TRBJ2-3	TRBD2	CAISDYSGGAVNTQYF
14	TRBV11-2	TRBJ2-1	TRBD2	CASSSTSILAAGIF
15	TRBV25-1	TRBJ1-2	-	CASSDPRGRGGGYTF